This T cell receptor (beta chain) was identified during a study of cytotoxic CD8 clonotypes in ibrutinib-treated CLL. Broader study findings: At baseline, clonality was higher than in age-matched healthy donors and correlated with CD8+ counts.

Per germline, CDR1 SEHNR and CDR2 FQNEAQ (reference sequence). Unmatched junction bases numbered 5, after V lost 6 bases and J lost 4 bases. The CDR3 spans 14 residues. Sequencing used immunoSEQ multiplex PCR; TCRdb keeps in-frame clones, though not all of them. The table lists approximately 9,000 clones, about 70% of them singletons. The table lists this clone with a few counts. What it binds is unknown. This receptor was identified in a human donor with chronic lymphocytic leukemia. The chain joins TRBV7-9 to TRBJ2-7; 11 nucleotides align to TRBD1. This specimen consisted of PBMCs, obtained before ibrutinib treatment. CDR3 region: CASRGQGASYEQYF. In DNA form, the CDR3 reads TGTGCCAGCAGAGGACAGGGGGCGAGTTACGAGCAGTACTTC.